The subject of this entry is one T cell receptor (beta chain). This specimen belongs to a study of T cells after yellow fever vaccination. The germline V gene encodes CDR1 DFQATT and CDR2 SNEGSKA (reference sequence). Deletions cut 6 bases from V and 7 bases from J, with 16 bases between. The CDR3 contains 14 residues. For TCR, cDNA came from 5'RACE template switching, which added a universal primer site and UMIs. Using its own MiXCR run on the 5' RACE reads, TCRdb lists one record per CDR3 protein. This table holds under 400,000 distinct CDR3 sequences, around a tenth found once. The sequenced sample was PBMCs, obtained on the day of the first yellow fever vaccination. The receptor was derived from a man aged 18 to 30 who received the YFV17D yellow fever vaccine. The chain has TRBV20-1 and TRBJ1-6, with no clear D. The CDR3 sequence is CSAPQPGGNSPLHF. The CDR3 DNA is TGCAGTGCGCCGCAGCCAGGTGGCAATTCACCCCTCCACTTT.